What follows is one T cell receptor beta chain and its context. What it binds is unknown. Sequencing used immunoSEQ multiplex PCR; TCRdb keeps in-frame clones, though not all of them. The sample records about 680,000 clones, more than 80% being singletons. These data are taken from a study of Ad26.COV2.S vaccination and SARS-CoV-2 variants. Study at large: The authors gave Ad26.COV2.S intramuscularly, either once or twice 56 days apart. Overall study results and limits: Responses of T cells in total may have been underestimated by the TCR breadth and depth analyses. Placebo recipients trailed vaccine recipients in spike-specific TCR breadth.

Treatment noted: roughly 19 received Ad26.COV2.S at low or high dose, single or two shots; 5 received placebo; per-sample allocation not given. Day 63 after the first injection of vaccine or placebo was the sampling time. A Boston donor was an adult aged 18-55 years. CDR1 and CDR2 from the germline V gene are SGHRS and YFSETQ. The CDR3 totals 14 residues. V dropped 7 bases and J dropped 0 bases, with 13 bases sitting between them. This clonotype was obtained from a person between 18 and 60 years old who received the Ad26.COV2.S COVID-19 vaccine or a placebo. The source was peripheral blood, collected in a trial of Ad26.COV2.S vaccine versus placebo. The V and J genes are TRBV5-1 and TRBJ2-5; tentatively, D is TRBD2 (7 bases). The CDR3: CASGTGRDQETQYF. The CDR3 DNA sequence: TGCGCCAGCGGCACAGGGAGGGACCAAGAGACCCAGTACTTC.